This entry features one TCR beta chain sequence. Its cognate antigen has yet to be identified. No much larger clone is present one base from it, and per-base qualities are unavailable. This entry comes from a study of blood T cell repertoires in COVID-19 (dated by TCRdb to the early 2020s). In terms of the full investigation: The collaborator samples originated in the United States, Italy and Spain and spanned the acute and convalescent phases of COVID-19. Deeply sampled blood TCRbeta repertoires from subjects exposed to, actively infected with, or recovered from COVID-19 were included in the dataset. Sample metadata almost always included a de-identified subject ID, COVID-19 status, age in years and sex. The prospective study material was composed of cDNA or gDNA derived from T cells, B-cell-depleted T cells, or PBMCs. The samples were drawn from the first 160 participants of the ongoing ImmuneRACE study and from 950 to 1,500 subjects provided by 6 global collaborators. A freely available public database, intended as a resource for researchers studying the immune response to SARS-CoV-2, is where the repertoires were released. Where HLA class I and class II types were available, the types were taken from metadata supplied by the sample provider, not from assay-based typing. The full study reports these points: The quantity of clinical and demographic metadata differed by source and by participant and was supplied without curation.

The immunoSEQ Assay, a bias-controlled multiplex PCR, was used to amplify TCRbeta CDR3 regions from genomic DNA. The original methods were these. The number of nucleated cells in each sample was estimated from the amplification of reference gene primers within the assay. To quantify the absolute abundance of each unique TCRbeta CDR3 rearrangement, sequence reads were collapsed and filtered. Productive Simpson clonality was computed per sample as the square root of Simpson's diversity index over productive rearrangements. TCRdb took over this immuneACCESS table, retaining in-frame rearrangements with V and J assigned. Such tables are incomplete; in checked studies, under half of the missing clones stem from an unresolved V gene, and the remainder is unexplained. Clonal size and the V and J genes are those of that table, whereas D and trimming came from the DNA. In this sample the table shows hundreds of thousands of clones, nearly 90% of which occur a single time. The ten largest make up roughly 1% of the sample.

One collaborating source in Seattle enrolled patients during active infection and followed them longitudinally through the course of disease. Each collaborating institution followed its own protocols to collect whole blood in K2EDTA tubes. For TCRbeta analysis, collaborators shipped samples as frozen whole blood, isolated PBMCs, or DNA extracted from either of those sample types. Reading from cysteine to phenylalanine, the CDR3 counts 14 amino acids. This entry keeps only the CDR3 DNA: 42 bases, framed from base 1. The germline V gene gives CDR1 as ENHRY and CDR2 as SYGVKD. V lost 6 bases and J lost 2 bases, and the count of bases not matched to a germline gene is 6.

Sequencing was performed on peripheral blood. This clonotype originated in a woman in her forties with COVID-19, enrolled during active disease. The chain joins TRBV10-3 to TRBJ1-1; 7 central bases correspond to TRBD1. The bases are TGTGCCATCAGGATGGACAGGACTAACACTGAAGCTTTCTTT. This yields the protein CAIRMDRTNTEAFF.